The 21 T cell receptor beta chains presented below share a single source sample, sequenced in a study of shared clonotypes between healthy human individuals. This table comes from immunoSEQ multiplex PCR, and its TCRdb copy is limited to in-frame clones, with some not included. This table holds some 2 million clones, about 95% found once. CD45RO negativity and positive selection for CCR7 defined naive CD8 cells, a population that excluded terminally differentiated effector memory CD45RA+ cells. Sequencing was done on a sample of naive CD8+ T cells sorted from blood. The receptors shown here come from a man aged 18 to 30 in good health.

This chain connects TRBV2 to TRBJ2-3, with D tentatively TRBD1 (5 bases). Trimming took 10 bases from V and 4 from J, leaving 18 bases between them. The CDR3 consists of 14 residues. The germline gives CDR1 SNHLY, CDR2 FYNNEI. CDR3: CAIPGPLGPDTQYF. CDR3 in DNA: TGTGCCATCCCCGGCCCCCTGGGGCCAGATACGCAGTATTTT.

The chain couples TRBV27 to TRBJ1-5, with 8 positions matching TRBD1. The CDR3 sequence is 16 residues long. V lost 8 bases and J lost 7; bases outside the gene matches: 16. Germline V gene sequence: CDR1 MNHEY, CDR2 SMNVEV (reference sequence). CDR3: CASASLGQGANQPQHF. The DNA of the CDR3 is TGTGCCAGCGCAAGCCTGGGGCAGGGGGCGAACCAGCCCCAGCATTTT.

This chain connects TRBV27 to TRBJ1-1; possible D gene TRBD1, 5 bases. CDR3 length: 14 amino acids. Trimming shortened V by 8 bases and J by 10 bases, and 23 bases separated the two germline ends. From germline, CDR1 is MNHEY and CDR2 SMNVEV (reference sequence). The CDR3 here is CASGGFLGKDRAFF. As DNA, the CDR3 is TGTGCCAGCGGGGGTTTCCTTGGGAAAGACCGAGCTTTCTTT.

This clone was counted once. The rearrangement links TRBV6-1 to TRBJ1-5; possible D gene TRBD1, 5 bases. Trimming left V 5 bases short and J 0 bases short, with 11 bases between. The CDR3 covers 15 residues. CDR1 MNHNS and CDR2 SASEGT come from the germline V gene. The chain's CDR3 is CASSSWDVSNQPQHF. The CDR3 DNA sequence: TGTGCCAGCAGTTCTTGGGACGTTAGCAATCAGCCCCAGCATTTT.

CDR3 sequence: CASSLDSHAEPSSYNEQFF. The DNA for the CDR3 is TGTGCCAGCAGCTTAGATTCGCATGCGGAGCCAAGCTCCTACAATGAGCAGTTCTTC. This chain uses TRBV11-3 with TRBJ2-1; D ambiguous. CDR3 length: 19 amino acids. The germline V and J ends were trimmed by 0 bases and 0 bases, with 18 bases remaining between them. Germline V gene lookup returns CDR1 SGHNT and CDR2 YENEEA.

This clone occurred once. At the DNA level, this CDR3 is encoded by other sequences in the same sample as well. The V call is TRBV9, the J call TRBJ2-3; D possibly corresponds to TRBD2 (5 bases). Trimming removed 0 bases at V and 2 bases at J, with 7 bases between. From germline, CDR1 is SGDLS and CDR2 YYNGEE. The CDR3 consists of 14 residues. CDR3 sequence: CASSVAGFTDTQYF. The CDR3 DNA is TGTGCCAGCAGCGTAGCGGGGTTCACAGATACGCAGTATTTT.

V and J are TRBV21-1 and TRBJ1-4. TRBV21-1 is a listed pseudogene. The CDR3 is made up of 18 amino acids. The CDR3 sequence is CASSSQTGGTSTNEKLFF. CDR3 DNA sequence: TGTGCCAGCAGCTCCCAGACGGGGGGGACCTCAACTAATGAAAAACTGTTTTTT.

The chain joins TRBV6-1 to TRBJ2-2; the D is unclear. Germline V gives CDR1 MNHNS, CDR2 SASEGT. CDR3 length equals 14 residues. V was trimmed by 4 bases and J by 1 base, leaving 7 bases between them. The CDR3 nucleotides are TGTGCCAGCAGTGCCCCAGGGAACACCGGGGAGCTGTTTTTT. Translated: CASSAPGNTGELFF.

The gene calls are TRBV6-5 and TRBJ1-6, with D unclear. V shed 2 bases and J shed 4 bases, with 9 bases lying between them. The CDR3 is made up of 15 amino acids. Germline values: CDR1 MNHEY, CDR2 SVGAGI. CDR3 sequence (DNA): TGTGCCAGCAGTTACGCAGAGAGTTATAATTCACCCCTCCACTTT. Protein: CASSYAESYNSPLHF.

The genes are TRBV15 and TRBJ2-1; D possibly uses TRBD1 or TRBD2 (5 bases each). Germline V gives CDR1 LNHNV, CDR2 YYDKDF (reference sequence). Trimming pared 3 bases from V and 7 bases from J, leaving 16 bases between. This CDR3 is built from 15 residues. In DNA form, the CDR3 reads TGTGCCACCAGCAGTGGGGGAAAGGGAACGAATGAGCAGTTCTTC. It translates to CATSSGGKGTNEQFF.

For this clone: At the DNA level, this CDR3 is encoded by other sequences in the same sample as well. This CDR3 reads CASSVGAGTVYEQYF. The CDR3 bases are TGTGCCAGCAGCGTAGGGGCCGGGACAGTCTACGAGCAGTACTTC. The V gene is TRBV9, the J gene TRBJ2-7, with 7 bases that match TRBD1. The V gene end was trimmed by 0 bases and the J gene end by 3 bases; junction bases not matched to a gene: 6. Germline CDR1 reads SGDLS; CDR2 reads YYNGEE. The CDR3 sequence is 15 residues long.

This sequence joins TRBV10-3 and TRBJ2-1; D is perhaps TRBD1 or TRBD2 (5 bases each). This CDR3 is 11 amino acids long. V lost 9 bases and J 9 bases, leaving 12 bases between the germline ends. Germline lookup yields CDR1 ENHRY and CDR2 SYGVKD. The CDR3 spells CAIRDGSEQFF. The CDR3 DNA sequence: TGTGCCATACGGGACGGATCTGAGCAGTTCTTC.

This clone came up a few times. This sample includes further DNA sequences coding for the same CDR3. This chain uses TRBV7-9 with TRBJ2-3; D ambiguous. The V and J ends lost 1 base and 1 base respectively, with 3 bases between them. Germline V gene sequence: CDR1 SEHNR, CDR2 FQNEAQ (reference sequence). The CDR3 loop spans 13 amino acids. The CDR3 is CASSLVGTDTQYF. The CDR3 nucleotides are TGTGCCAGCAGCTTAGTCGGCACAGATACGCAGTATTTT.

This clone was picked up one time. The genes are TRBV4-3 and TRBJ2-3; unclear D gene. Trimming pared 3 bases from V and 0 bases from J, leaving 13 bases between. This CDR3 spans 16 amino acids. Germline loops: CDR1 LGHNA, CDR2 YSLEER. Written as DNA, the CDR3 is TGCGCCAGCAGCCACGAAGATAGTCCAAGCACAGATACGCAGTATTTT. It is translated as CASSHEDSPSTDTQYF.

This chain connects TRBV7-9 to TRBJ2-3; the D gene is possibly TRBD2 (6 bases). The CDR3 loop spans 14 amino acids. V lost 5 bases and J 4 bases, leaving 13 bases between the germline ends. Germline V lookup: CDR1 SEHNR, CDR2 FQNEAQ (reference sequence). The CDR3 nucleotides are TGTGCCAGCAGCCCCCGCGGGGTAGCAGATACGCAGTATTTT. It yields the protein CASSPRGVADTQYF.

A few counts support this clone. The chain carries TRBV29-1 and TRBJ1-2; no clear D gene. This CDR3 contains 10 residues. The ends were cut back, 3 bases at V and 6 bases at J, with 5 bases in the middle. CDR1 and CDR2 (germline): SQVTM, ANQGSEA. CDR3: CSVDANGYTF. The CDR3 DNA is TGCAGCGTTGATGCAAATGGCTACACCTTC.

The chain links TRBV7-9 to TRBJ2-1; TRBD2 is a possible D gene (5 bases). The CDR3 consists of 15 residues. Deletions cut 9 bases from V and 5 bases from J, with 20 bases between. CDR1 and CDR2 (germline): SEHNR, FQNEAQ (reference sequence). CDR3 loop: CARQGPSRINNEQFF. Here the CDR3 DNA reads TGTGCCAGGCAAGGGCCTAGCAGGATAAACAATGAGCAGTTCTTC.

V and J are TRBV6-5 and TRBJ1-1, with D unresolved. The CDR3 sequence is 13 residues long. Germline CDR1 MNHEY, CDR2 SVGAGI. Deletions cut 0 bases from V and 11 bases from J, with 13 bases between. The CDR3 sequence is CASSYSALSDAFF. Written as DNA, the CDR3 is TGTGCCAGCAGTTACTCGGCCCTGAGTGACGCTTTCTTT.

The rearrangement uses TRBV19 and TRBJ1-4, with D possibly TRBD1 on 5 matching bases. Trimming took off 3 bases at V and 3 bases at J, with 14 bases between the two ends. The CDR3 has 16 amino acids. Germline V gives CDR1 LNHDA, CDR2 SQIVND (reference sequence). CDR3 nucleotides: TGTGCCAGTAGTATTTGCAGGGCTAGGGCTAATGAAAAACTGTTTTTT. This translates into CASSICRARANEKLFF.

The rearrangement joins TRBV5-4 to TRBJ2-1, with 9 positions matching TRBD1. This CDR3 region has 15 residues. V lost 1 base and J lost 5; bases outside the gene matches: 4. Germline loops: CDR1 SGHNT, CDR2 YYREEE (reference sequence). CDR3 sequence reads: CASSLRDRVDNEQFF. DNA for the CDR3: TGTGCCAGCAGCTTGCGGGACAGGGTCGACAATGAGCAGTTCTTC.

V and J are TRBV7-9 and TRBJ2-1; D gene uncertain. This CDR3 region has 15 residues. Per the germline V gene, CDR1 is SEHNR and CDR2 is FQNEAQ (reference sequence). The V and J ends lost 5 bases and 7 bases respectively, with 18 bases between them. The CDR3: CASSTSGLGGNEQFF. The CDR3 nucleotides read TGTGCCAGCAGCACATCAGGATTGGGTGGAAATGAGCAGTTCTTC. Together with reference TRBV7-9 and TRBJ2-1, the CDR3 gives the full variable domain: DTGVSQNPRHKITKRGQNVTFRCDPISEHNRLYWYRQTLGQGPEFLTYFQNEAQLEKSRLLSDRFSAERPKGSFSTLEIQRTEQGDSAMYLCASSTSGLGGNEQFFGPGTRLTVL.